This TCR beta chain derives from a study of control samples from healthy donors and cancer patients. The V end was cut by 4 bases, the J end by 1 base, with 10 bases between. Germline CDR1 reads SQVTM; CDR2 reads ANQGSEA. The CDR3 extends over 13 amino acids. Here immunoSEQ multiplex PCR was the method, and the copy in TCRdb shows in-frame clones only, minus some. The data hold under 150,000 clones, with 80% to 95% observed a single time. The source material was blood. The chain carries TRBV29-1 and TRBJ1-1; a weak D match, TRBD1 (5 bases). The origin of this receptor is a man aged 30 to 45 in good health. CDR3: CSVAGFSNTEAFF. As DNA, the CDR3 is TGCAGCGTTGCAGGGTTTTCGAACACTGAAGCTTTCTTT.